The 30 T cell receptor beta chains reported below all come from one sample, sequenced in a study of blood T cells in healthy people across ages. It was with a sample-barcoded 5' primer and a J-beta primer mix that a second PCR of about 6 to 12 cycles was run. TCRdb reprocessed the 5' RACE reads via MiXCR and lists one record per CDR3 protein. This table has under 1,000,000 distinct CDR3 sequences, around 34% appearing once. Material: blood. Receptors originate from a man aged 18 to 29 in good health.

This clonotype was recorded a few times. The chain joins TRBV4-3 to TRBJ2-1; D call uncertain. The CDR3 length is 16 residues. With 0 bases removed from V and 5 bases from J, the gap between germline ends came to 14 bases. Germline values: CDR1 LGHNA, CDR2 YSLEER. Here the CDR3 reads CASSQDAGPNDNEQFF. In DNA, the CDR3 is TGCGCCAGCAGCCAAGATGCAGGCCCGAACGACAATGAGCAGTTCTTC.

This sequence joins TRBV4-2 and TRBJ1-4; D not resolved. Trimming pared 0 bases from V and 11 bases from J, leaving 19 bases between. CDR3 length equals 16 residues. The germline gives CDR1 LGHNA, CDR2 YNFKEQ. The CDR3 protein is CASSQDLRSTPGKLFF. In DNA, the CDR3 is TGTGCCAGCAGCCAAGATCTGCGCTCCACGCCGGGGAAACTGTTTTTT.

This sequence joins TRBV14 and TRBJ1-2, with D possibly matching TRBD1 (5 bases). The CDR3 sequence is 16 residues long. V lost 1 base to trimming and J lost 6 bases, with 18 bases between them. In germline, CDR1 is SGHDN, CDR2 FVKESK. Written as DNA, the CDR3 is TGTGCCAGCAGCCAAGCGGCGACAGCGAGAATGGATGGCTACACCTTC. Its translation is CASSQAATARMDGYTF.

The chain recombines TRBV20-1 with TRBJ2-7; D tentatively reads TRBD1 or TRBD2 (5 bases each). Per the germline V gene, CDR1 is DFQATT and CDR2 is SNEGSKA (reference sequence). Trimming removed 1 base at V and 0 bases at J, with 13 bases between. The CDR3 contains 15 residues. DNA for the CDR3: TGCAGTGCTAGAGCTCCGGGGACCTACTCCTACGAGCAGTACTTC. Protein product: CSARAPGTYSYEQYF.

Notes on this clonotype: Being one base from a much bigger clone, this may be a read error. The V and J genes are TRBV2 and TRBJ1-2; 9 nucleotides line up with TRBD1. Germline V gene lookup returns CDR1 SNHLY and CDR2 FYNNEI. This CDR3 is 13 amino acids long. With 5 bases clipped from V and 4 bases from J, the junction kept 2 bases outside the gene matches. In DNA form, the CDR3 reads TGTGCCAGCAGTAGACAGGGGGGCTATGGCTACACCTTC. Translation: CASSRQGGYGYTF.

As to this clonotype: Since a much larger clone is just one base distant, this may be a read error. J is TRBJ2-7 and V is TRBV12-3 or TRBV12-4; a possible D gene is TRBD2 (5 bases). The CDR3 covers 12 residues. Here the CDR3 DNA reads TGTGTCAGCAGGACTGGTTTCTACGAGCAGTACTTC. Its protein product is CVSRTGFYEQYF.

This clonotype was observed at least ten times. The chain couples TRBV12-3 or TRBV12-4 to TRBJ2-1; D perhaps matches TRBD2 (5 bases). Between the trimmed V and J ends, which lost 8 bases and 3 bases, there was a span of 14 bases. The CDR3 has 14 amino acids. The CDR3 sequence is CASQEARRYNEQFF. Here the CDR3 DNA reads TGTGCCAGCCAGGAGGCTAGACGCTACAATGAGCAGTTCTTC.

The genes are TRBV4-3 and TRBJ1-6; D is possibly TRBD1 (5 bases). Trimming left V 0 bases short and J 10 bases short, with 13 bases between. The CDR3 is made up of 15 amino acids. Germline CDR1 reads LGHNA; CDR2 reads YSLEER. The CDR3 sequence: CASSQDEGNRSPLHF. The CDR3 DNA follows: TGCGCCAGCAGCCAAGATGAGGGGAACCGGTCACCCCTCCACTTT.

This clonotype has more than one count but fewer than ten. The chain couples TRBV27 to TRBJ2-5; the D call may be TRBD1 or TRBD2 (5 bases each). This CDR3 region has 15 residues. The germline V gene encodes CDR1 MNHEY and CDR2 SMNVEV (reference sequence). V was clipped by 3 bases and J by 5 bases, with 16 bases between them. The CDR3 loop is CASSFQGEDGETQYF. CDR3 in DNA: TGTGCCAGCAGTTTTCAGGGAGAAGATGGGGAGACCCAGTACTTC.

The gene calls are TRBV12-3 or TRBV12-4 and TRBJ2-3; D unclear. Trimming pared 3 bases from V and 0 bases from J, leaving 7 bases between. This CDR3 is built from 14 residues. CDR3 amino acids: CASSFAVSTDTQYF. CDR3 DNA sequence: TGTGCCAGCAGTTTTGCGGTGAGCACAGATACGCAGTATTTT.

This rearrangement joins TRBV20-1 to TRBJ2-3; 8 nucleotides agree with TRBD2. V trimming: 4 bases; J trimming: 1 base; junction bases outside the gene matches: 19. In germline, CDR1 is DFQATT, CDR2 SNEGSKA (reference sequence). The CDR3 runs 19 residues. The CDR3 protein is CSATENSGGQLWGTDTQYF. CDR3 in DNA: TGCAGTGCTACAGAGAACAGCGGGGGACAACTCTGGGGCACAGATACGCAGTATTTT.

The chain joins TRBV7-2 to TRBJ2-7, with D tentatively TRBD1 (5 bases). CDR1 is SGHTA and CDR2 is FQGNSA in the germline V gene. This CDR3 region has 10 residues. V was shortened by 11 bases and J by 6 bases, with 11 bases between the two germline ends. As DNA, the CDR3 is TGTGCCTCTTCTGGGGCCGAGCAGTACTTC. Translation: CASSGAEQYF.

Concerning this clonotype itself: Sequence at one end of the junction differs from germline and may be a read error. The chain uses TRBV12-3 or TRBV12-4 and TRBJ1-6; the D gene is possibly TRBD1 (5 bases). The CDR3 covers 13 residues. The CDR3 is CASSPRVNSPHHF. The CDR3 DNA reads TGTGCCAGCAGTCCCAGGGTTAATTCACCCCACCACTTT.

The chain links TRBV11-2 to TRBJ2-5, with D maybe TRBD1 (5 bases). The J call is doubtful: the DNA matches TRBJ2-7 better. From germline, CDR1 is SGHAT and CDR2 FQNNGV. CDR3 length: 18 amino acids. Here the CDR3 reads CASSLDRVFGRVPSEQYF. The CDR3 nucleotides are TGTGCCAGCAGCTTAGATCGGGTATTTGGCAGGGTACCTAGCGAGCAGTACTTC.

CDR3 region: CASRTQGQETQYF. CDR3 in DNA: TGTGCCAGCCGGACCCAGGGGCAAGAGACCCAGTACTTC. J is TRBJ2-5 and V is TRBV11-1, with a possible D match to TRBD1 (6 bases). CDR1 and CDR2 (germline): SGHAT, FQDESV (reference sequence). Trimming took off 8 bases at V and 2 bases at J, with 12 bases between the two ends. This CDR3 has 13 residues.

This clonotype was picked up a small number of times. This chain joins TRBV4-2 and TRBJ1-6; no clear D gene. Germline V gives CDR1 LGHNA, CDR2 YNFKEQ. Trimming took 1 base from V and 5 from J, leaving 12 bases between them. CDR3 size: 16 residues. This CDR3 is CASSQVAAPHNSPLHF. CDR3 DNA: TGTGCCAGCAGCCAAGTGGCAGCCCCTCATAATTCACCCCTCCACTTT.

This clonotype was observed at least ten times. The chain combines TRBV12-3 or TRBV12-4 with TRBJ2-5, with 8 bases identical to TRBD2. The J segment lost 11 bases and the V segment lost 1 base, leaving 12 bases of the junction unmatched. CDR3 length equals 15 residues. CDR3 sequence (DNA): TGTGCCAGCAGTTTAGGTGGCGGGGGGTACAATGAGCAGTACTTC. This translates into CASSLGGGGYNEQYF.

As concerns this clonotype: A much larger clone differs from this one at a single base, so this may be a read error. The rearrangement links TRBV7-9 to TRBJ2-7; 9 bases line up with TRBD1. From germline, CDR1 is SEHNR and CDR2 FQNEAQ (reference sequence). V dropped 4 bases and J dropped 7; count of bases not matched to a gene: 11. CDR3 size: 15 residues. CDR3 amino acids: CASSSGTGIYNEQYF. The DNA for the CDR3 is TGTGCCAGCAGCTCCGGGACAGGGATTTACAATGAGCAGTACTTC. The full variable domain, with the rest looked up from reference TRBV7-9 and TRBJ2-7, is DTGVSQNPRHKITKRGQNVTFRCDPISEHNRLYWYRQTLGQGPEFLTYFQNEAQLEKSRLLSDRFSAERPKGSFSTLEIQRTEQGDSAMYLCASSSGTGIYNEQYFGPGTRLTVT.

As concerns this clonotype: At one end the junction does not follow the germline gene, possibly because of a read error. CDR3 DNA sequence: TGCGCCGGCAGCCAAAGGCACAGGGAATTTAACTATGGCTACACCTTC. Translation gives CAGSQRHREFNYGYTF. The rearrangement joins TRBV4-3 to TRBJ1-2; maybe TRBD1 (6 bases). Germline V gene lookup returns CDR1 LGHNA and CDR2 YSLEER. The CDR3 spans 16 residues.

The chain uses TRBV5-1 and TRBJ2-2; 8 bases match TRBD1. The ends lost 3 bases at V and 4 bases at J; junction bases unmatched: 2. The CDR3 is 14 residues long. Germline V gene lookup returns CDR1 SGHRS and CDR2 YFSETQ. CDR3 sequence: CASSSTGATGELFF. The CDR3 bases are TGCGCCAGCAGCTCGACAGGGGCCACCGGGGAGCTGTTTTTT.

This clonotype was seen just once. A clone one base away is much larger, so this may be a read error. The CDR3 sequence: CASSRGSGIIYNEQFF. The CDR3 DNA is TGCGCCAGCAGCCGCGGGTCAGGTATAATTTACAATGAGCAGTTCTTC. The chain joins TRBV5-1 to TRBJ2-1; a weak D match, TRBD2 (5 bases). Germline V CDR1 and CDR2: SGHRS, YFSETQ. V was pared by 4 bases and J by 4 bases, with 18 bases between. The CDR3 totals 16 residues.

The V call is TRBV15, the J call TRBJ2-5; D gene unclear. Deletions cut 2 bases from V and 4 bases from J, with 5 bases between. The germline CDR1 and CDR2 sequences are LNHNV and YYDKDF (reference sequence). CDR3 size: 12 residues. CDR3 in amino acids: CATSRLRETQYF. The CDR3 nucleotides read TGTGCCACCAGCAGACTCAGAGAGACCCAGTACTTC.

This clonotype came up many times. The CDR3 DNA reads as TGTGCCAGCAGTTTAAACAGGGACTATGGCTACACCTTC. Translated: CASSLNRDYGYTF. This chain uses TRBV6-2 or TRBV6-3 with TRBJ1-2, with D possibly matching TRBD1 (6 bases). The CDR3 covers 13 residues. Trimming removed 4 bases from V and 3 bases from J, with 9 bases in between. Germline V CDR1 and CDR2: MNHEY, SVGEGT.

This clonotype was detected only a few times. The chain uses TRBV6-5 and TRBJ1-6, with 8 bases lining up with TRBD1. The CDR3 runs to 15 residues. The trim removed 5 bases at V and 6 bases at J, leaving 6 bases unmatched. Germline CDR1 is MNHEY and CDR2 is SVGAGI. In DNA form, the CDR3 reads TGTGCCAGCAGTCCCGGGACAGGTCGTAATTCACCCCTCCACTTT. This sequence encodes CASSPGTGRNSPLHF.

The chain carries TRBV6-5 and TRBJ2-2; TRBD1 matches 9 bases. In germline, CDR1 is MNHEY, CDR2 SVGAGI. Trimming at V came to 2 bases and at J to 6 bases, leaving 4 bases not matched to a gene. The CDR3 runs 15 residues. CDR3 nucleotides: TGTGCCAGCAGTTACGGGACAGGGAAAGCCGGGGAGCTGTTTTTT. Translating it yields CASSYGTGKAGELFF.

The chain couples TRBV29-1 to TRBJ2-7, with TRBD1 identical over 7 bases. The junction had 10 bases not matched to a gene; V was cut back by 6 bases and J by 2 bases. The length of the CDR3 is 14 residues. Germline V CDR1 and CDR2: SQVTM, ANQGSEA. The CDR3 protein is CSVTGTVYPYEQYF. The CDR3 DNA reads TGCAGCGTAACCGGGACAGTGTATCCCTACGAGCAGTACTTC.

This clonotype has only one observation. This chain joins TRBV20-1 and TRBJ2-1, with 10 bases that match TRBD1. Per germline, CDR1 DFQATT and CDR2 SNEGSKA (reference sequence). V dropped 4 bases and J dropped 8; count of bases not matched to a gene: 14. The CDR3 runs to 16 residues. In DNA form, the CDR3 reads TGCAGTGCTATCTTCTTGTCCGGGACAGGGGTCGATGAGCAGTTCTTC. Translating gives CSAIFLSGTGVDEQFF.

The genes are TRBV2 and TRBJ2-1, with 11 bases matching TRBD2. CDR1 is SNHLY and CDR2 is FYNNEI in the germline V gene. Trimming removed 5 bases from V and 6 bases from J; junction bases left unmatched: 18. The CDR3 loop spans 19 amino acids. The CDR3 loop reads CASSLLIRTSGYYSNEQFF. The CDR3 nucleotides are TGTGCCAGCAGTCTGCTCATAAGGACTAGCGGGTACTACAGCAATGAGCAGTTCTTC.

In this sample, this clonotype turned up a few times. The chain is built from TRBV30 and TRBJ1-1, with a possible D match to TRBD1 (5 bases). The CDR3 has 10 amino acids. Germline CDR1 and CDR2: GTSNPN and SVGIG (reference sequence). The CDR3 protein is CGWGDTEAFF. For the CDR3, the DNA is TGTGGATGGGGGGATACTGAAGCTTTCTTT.

V gene TRBV11-2 combines with J gene TRBJ1-5; D not certain. There are 15 residues in the CDR3. From germline, CDR1 is SGHAT and CDR2 FQNNGV. V lost 0 bases and J lost 4, with 10 bases in between. CDR3 loop: CASSLDAGWNQPQHF. The CDR3 DNA follows: TGTGCCAGCAGCTTAGACGCAGGCTGGAATCAGCCCCAGCATTTT.